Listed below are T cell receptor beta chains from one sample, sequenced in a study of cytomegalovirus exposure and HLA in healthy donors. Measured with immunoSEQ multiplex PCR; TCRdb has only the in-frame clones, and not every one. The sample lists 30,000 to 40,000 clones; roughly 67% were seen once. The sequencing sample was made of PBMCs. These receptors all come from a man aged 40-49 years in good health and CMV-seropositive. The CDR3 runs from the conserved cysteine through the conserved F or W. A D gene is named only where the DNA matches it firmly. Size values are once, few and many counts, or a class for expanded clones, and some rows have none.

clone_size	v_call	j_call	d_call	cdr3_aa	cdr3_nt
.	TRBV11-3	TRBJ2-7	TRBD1	CASSSRDSAAYEQYF	TGTGCCAGCAGCTCCCGGGACAGCGCAGCCTACGAGCAGTACTTC
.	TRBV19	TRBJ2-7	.	CASSINSHEQYF	TGTGCCAGTAGTATAAACAGCCACGAGCAGTACTTC
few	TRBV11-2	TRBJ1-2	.	CASSLDHDRLNYGYTF	TGTGCCAGCAGCTTAGATCATGACAGACTTAACTATGGCTACACCTTC
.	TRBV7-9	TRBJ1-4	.	CASSLATPTTNEKLFF	TGTGCCAGCAGCTTAGCTACTCCAACAACTAATGAAAAACTGTTTTTT
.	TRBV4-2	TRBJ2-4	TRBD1	CASSQPTGAVSQYF	TGTGCCAGCAGCCAACCGACAGGGGCCGTTTCTCAGTACTTC
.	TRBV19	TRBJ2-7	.	CASSIGAGRSSYEQYF	TGTGCCAGTAGTATTGGAGCGGGCAGGAGCTCCTACGAGCAGTACTTC
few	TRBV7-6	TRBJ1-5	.	CASSLDPGTIGLSNQPQHF	TGTGCCAGCAGCTTAGACCCCGGTACTATTGGTTTGAGCAATCAGCCCCAGCATTTT
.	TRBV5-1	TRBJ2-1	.	CASSHPPGTSDEQFF	TGCGCCAGCAGCCACCCCCCGGGCACTAGTGATGAGCAGTTCTTC
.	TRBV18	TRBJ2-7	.	CASSPNSKDEQYF	TGTGCCAGCTCACCAAACTCAAAAGACGAGCAGTACTTC
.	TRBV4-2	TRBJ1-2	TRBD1	CASSQGQWTGKSYGYTF	TGTGCCAGCAGCCAGGGGCAATGGACAGGGAAGAGCTATGGCTACACCTTC
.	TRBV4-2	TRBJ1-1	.	CASSQDESGKAFF	TGTGCCAGCAGCCAAGATGAATCAGGGAAAGCTTTCTTT
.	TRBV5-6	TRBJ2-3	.	CASSLARDTQYF	TGTGCCAGCAGCTTGGCCAGAGATACGCAGTATTTT
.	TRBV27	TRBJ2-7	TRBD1	CASSRKGQGAYEQYF	TGTGCCAGCAGTCGGAAGGGACAGGGGGCCTACGAGCAGTACTTC
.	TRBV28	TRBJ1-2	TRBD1	CASSLIPGGQDGYTF	TGTGCCAGCAGTTTGATTCCAGGGGGCCAGGATGGCTACACCTTC
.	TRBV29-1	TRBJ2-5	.	CSVAGGVQETQYF	TGCAGCGTAGCCGGGGGAGTCCAAGAGACCCAGTACTTC
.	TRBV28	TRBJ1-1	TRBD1	CASLSDRGFMNTEAFF	TGTGCCAGCCTATCGGACAGGGGCTTTATGAACACTGAAGCTTTCTTT
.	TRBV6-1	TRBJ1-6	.	CASSEWRTPLRF	TGTGCCAGCAGTGAATGGAGAACACCCCTCCGCTTT
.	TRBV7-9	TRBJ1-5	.	CASSRSAAGNQPQHF	TGTGCCAGCAGCCGTTCCGCGGCCGGCAATCAGCCCCAGCATTTT
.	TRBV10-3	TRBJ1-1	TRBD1	CATRGQGNTEAFF	TGTGCCACAAGGGGACAGGGTAACACTGAAGCTTTCTTT
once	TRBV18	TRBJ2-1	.	CASSPMVEGEQFF	TGTGCCAGCTCACCAATGGTGGAGGGTGAGCAGTTCTTC
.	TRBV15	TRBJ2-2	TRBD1	CATHDPDRGQTGELFF	TGTGCCACCCACGATCCGGACAGGGGGCAAACCGGGGAGCTGTTTTTT
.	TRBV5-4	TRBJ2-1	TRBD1	CASSGTGGAYNEQFF	TGTGCCAGCAGCGGGACAGGGGGCGCCTACAATGAGCAGTTCTTC
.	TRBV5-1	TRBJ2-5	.	CASSLQGIAGSQETQYF	TGCGCCAGCAGCTTGCAGGGGATAGCCGGAAGCCAAGAGACCCAGTACTTC
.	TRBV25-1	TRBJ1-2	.	CASSETEIRYGYTF	TGTGCCAGCAGTGAAACAGAGATAAGATATGGCTACACCTTC
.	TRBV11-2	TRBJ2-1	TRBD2	CASSLLAGGYEQFF	TGTGCCAGCAGCTTATTAGCGGGGGGCTATGAGCAGTTCTTC
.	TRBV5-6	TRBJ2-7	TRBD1	CASSRDRGHEQYF	TGTGCCAGCAGCAGGGACAGGGGGCACGAGCAGTACTTC
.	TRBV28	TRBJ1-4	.	CASKLTGANEKLFF	TGTGCCAGCAAGTTAACAGGCGCTAATGAAAAACTGTTTTTT
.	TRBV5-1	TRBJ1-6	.	CASSFDNDRRGTLHF	TGCGCCAGCAGCTTCGATAATGACAGGCGAGGCACCCTCCACTTT
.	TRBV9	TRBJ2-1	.	CASSAAGVLYNEQFF	TGTGCCAGCAGCGCAGCCGGGGTCCTCTACAATGAGCAGTTCTTC
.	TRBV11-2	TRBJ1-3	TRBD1	CASSPDRATGNTIYF	TGTGCCAGCAGCCCGGACAGGGCCACTGGAAACACCATATATTTT
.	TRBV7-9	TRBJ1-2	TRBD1	CASSLGQGVAYTF	TGTGCCAGCAGCCTGGGACAGGGGGTGGCCTACACCTTC
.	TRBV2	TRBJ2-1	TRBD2	CASSRSSGGANEQFF	TGTGCCAGCAGTCGCTCTAGCGGGGGGGCGAATGAGCAGTTCTTC